Below, 20 T cell receptor beta chains from the same sample are listed, as sequenced in a study of control samples from healthy donors and cancer patients. Here immunoSEQ multiplex PCR was the method, and the copy in TCRdb shows in-frame clones only, minus some. The top ten hold about 14% of the sample, which has 160,000 or so clones, roughly 94% seen once. The sequenced material came from PBMCs. These receptors were obtained from a man in his 60s with colorectal cancer.

This chain joins TRBV11-2 and TRBJ1-4; D gene ambiguous. The germline gives CDR1 SGHAT, CDR2 FQNNGV. This CDR3 is built from 13 residues. This chain's CDR3 is CAWSRSTNEKLFF. In nucleotides, the CDR3 is TGTGCATGGAGTAGATCAACTAATGAAAAACTGTTTTTT.

The chain links TRBV28 to TRBJ1-6; the D gene is possibly TRBD1 (5 bases). The CDR3 covers 14 residues. CDR1 MDHEN and CDR2 SYDVKM come from the germline V gene. Trimming removed 2 bases from V and 8 bases from J, with 10 bases in between. CDR3 region: CASSLTGSHSPLHF. DNA of the CDR3: TGTGCCAGCAGTTTAACAGGCTCACATTCACCCCTCCACTTT.

This chain links TRBV12-3 or TRBV12-4 with TRBJ1-2; 7 bases agree with TRBD1. The V and J ends lost 7 bases and 8 bases, in that order; junction bases with no gene match: 7. This CDR3 is built from 12 residues. The CDR3 region is CASTRDRVGYTF. The CDR3 nucleotides are TGTGCCAGCACCCGAGACAGGGTCGGCTACACCTTC.

The genes are TRBV7-2 and TRBJ2-3; D remains ambiguous. The CDR3 loop spans 13 amino acids. Trimming removed 5 bases from V and 5 bases from J, with 11 bases in between. Germline V gene sequence: CDR1 SGHTA, CDR2 FQGNSA. CDR3 in DNA: TGTGCCAGCAGCGCCCAATTAGGAGATACGCAGTATTTT. This encodes CASSAQLGDTQYF.

This clone appeared a single time. V gene TRBV15 combines with J gene TRBJ1-2; no definite D call. Germline V gives CDR1 LNHNV, CDR2 YYDKDF (reference sequence). Trimming removed 0 bases from V and 8 bases from J, with 13 bases in between. This CDR3 is 14 amino acids long. The CDR3 region is CATSRDISPGGYTF. The CDR3 bases are TGTGCCACCAGCAGAGATATTAGTCCGGGGGGCTACACCTTC.

V gene TRBV9 combines with J gene TRBJ2-3; TRBD2 matches 10 bases. Germline CDR1 is SGDLS and CDR2 is YYNGEE. V dropped 3 bases and J dropped 1; count of bases not matched to a gene: 11. The length of the CDR3 is 18 residues. The CDR3: CASSAETVLAGGTDTQYF. The CDR3 DNA follows: TGTGCCAGCAGCGCCGAGACTGTCCTAGCGGGGGGCACAGATACGCAGTATTTT.

The chain combines TRBV4-1 with TRBJ1-4; D perhaps matches TRBD1 (6 bases). V was shortened by 4 bases and J by 4 bases, with 7 bases between the two germline ends. The CDR3 is 13 amino acids. Germline V gene data show CDR1 as MGHRA and CDR2 as YSYEKL. The CDR3 DNA follows: TGCGCCAGCAGCCGGACAGTTAATGAAAAACTGTTTTTT. This sequence encodes CASSRTVNEKLFF.

This clone is a singleton in its sample. This CDR3 reads CATSDRQDGYTF. The CDR3 nucleotides are TGTGCCACCAGTGATCGACAGGATGGCTACACCTTC. The chain uses TRBV24-1 and TRBJ1-2, with D perhaps matching TRBD1 (6 bases). Trimming stripped 3 bases from V and 6 bases from J, with 7 bases between. The CDR3 covers 12 residues. Per the germline V gene, CDR1 is KGHDR and CDR2 is SFDVKD.

The V gene is TRBV6-2 or TRBV6-3, the J gene TRBJ2-7, with D tentatively TRBD1 or TRBD2 (5 bases each). The CDR3 extends over 15 amino acids. Germline-derived CDR1 and CDR2 are MNHEY and SVGEGT. V was shortened by 0 bases and J by 3 bases, with 12 bases between the two germline ends. The CDR3 region has the DNA TGTGCCAGCAGTTACTCGCTGGGGGAGCTCTACGAGCAGTACTTC. Translating gives CASSYSLGELYEQYF.

The chain combines TRBV5-6 with TRBJ1-4; D possibly corresponds to TRBD1 (6 bases). The CDR3 sequence is 13 residues long. Trimming took 7 bases from V and 8 from J, leaving 15 bases between them. CDR1 is SGHDT and CDR2 is YYEEEE in the germline V gene. In nucleotides, the CDR3 is TGTGCCAGCGGGGGCAGGTTAAGGGAAAAACTGTTTTTT. Translation gives CASGGRLREKLFF.

The V and J genes are TRBV28 and TRBJ1-1; tentative D call: TRBD1 (6 bases). Germline-derived CDR1 and CDR2 are MDHEN and SYDVKM. The CDR3 loop spans 13 amino acids. Trimming shortened V by 8 bases and J by 4 bases, and 14 bases separated the two germline ends. The CDR3 here is CASVKGVVTEAFF. As DNA, the CDR3 is TGTGCCAGCGTAAAGGGGGTGGTCACTGAAGCTTTCTTT.

This chain links TRBV14 with TRBJ1-2; D unresolved. The CDR3 has 14 amino acids. The V end lost 1 base, the J end lost 8 bases, and 14 bases lay between the germline ends. Germline V gene data show CDR1 as SGHDN and CDR2 as FVKESK. The CDR3 region has the DNA TGTGCCAGCAGCCAAGGCTTAGTCGGGCACGGCTACACCTTC. Its protein product is CASSQGLVGHGYTF. Filled out from reference TRBV14 and TRBJ1-2, the complete variable domain reads EAGVTQFPSHSVIEKGQTVTLRCDPISGHDNLYWYRRVMGKEIKFLLHFVKESKQDESGMPNNRFLAERTGGTYSTLKVQPAELEDSGVYFCASSQGLVGHGYTFGSGTRLTVV.

The chain employs TRBV2 and TRBJ2-7; no definite D call. V dropped 7 bases and J dropped 6 bases, with 10 bases sitting between them. Looked up from germline, CDR1 is SNHLY and CDR2 is FYNNEI. The CDR3 extends over 11 amino acids. CDR3: CASKQRAEQYF. DNA of the CDR3: TGTGCCAGCAAGCAAAGGGCCGAGCAGTACTTC. Based on the CDR3 plus reference TRBV2 and TRBJ2-7, the full variable domain is EPEVTQTPSHQVTQMGQEVILRCVPISNHLYFYWYRQILGQKVEFLVSFYNNEISEKSEIFDDQFSVERPDGSNFTLKIRSTKLEDSAMYFCASKQRAEQYFGPGTRLTVT.

The chain employs TRBV6-2 or TRBV6-3 and TRBJ2-7, with 7 bases matching TRBD2. CDR3 size: 17 residues. With V trimmed by 2 bases and J by 5 bases, 15 bases remained unmatched. Looked up from germline, CDR1 is MNHEY and CDR2 is SVGEGT. Here the CDR3 DNA reads TGTGCCAGCAGTTACGCGGTCGGGAGGCACTCCACGGACGAGCAGTACTTC. Translating gives CASSYAVGRHSTDEQYF.

The chain combines TRBV27 with TRBJ1-3; weak D call: TRBD1 (5 bases). The V gene lost 2 bases and the J gene lost 0 bases, with 8 bases spanning the gap. Germline CDR1 MNHEY, CDR2 SMNVEV (reference sequence). The CDR3 consists of 15 residues. As DNA, the CDR3 is TGTGCCAGCAGTTTAAGCAGGGTCTCTGGAAACACCATATATTTT. Protein sequence: CASSLSRVSGNTIYF.

This sequence joins TRBV6-6 and TRBJ1-2; D is undetermined. Germline V lookup: CDR1 MNHNY, CDR2 SVGAGI (reference sequence). The V and J ends lost 5 bases and 4 bases respectively, with 11 bases between them. The CDR3 is made up of 13 amino acids. The CDR3 loop reads CASSDLVPYGYTF. In DNA, the CDR3 is TGTGCCAGCAGTGATTTGGTCCCCTATGGCTACACCTTC.

This CDR3 reads CASNLGNSPLHF. DNA of the CDR3: TGTGCCAGCAACCTGGGAAATTCACCCCTCCACTTT. The rearrangement links TRBV12-3 or TRBV12-4 to TRBJ1-6; D gene unclear. V lost 7 bases, J lost 7 bases, and 8 bases lay in between. The CDR3 runs to 12 residues.

The gene calls are TRBV29-1 and TRBJ2-2, with D unresolved. The germline gives CDR1 SQVTM, CDR2 ANQGSEA. The CDR3 sequence is 15 residues long. The V end lost 4 bases, the J end lost 0 bases, and 12 bases lay between the germline ends. CDR3 loop: CSVVHRAANTGELFF. The CDR3 DNA follows: TGCAGCGTTGTACACCGGGCCGCGAACACCGGGGAGCTGTTTTTT.

The chain has TRBV5-6 and TRBJ1-5; D unresolved. CDR3 length equals 12 residues. Per the germline V gene, CDR1 is SGHDT and CDR2 is YYEEEE. V lost 1 base and J 6 bases, leaving 5 bases between the germline ends. The CDR3 DNA follows: TGTGCCAGCAGCTTGTACGGTCAGCCCCAGCATTTT. This gives the protein CASSLYGQPQHF.

This clone was seen only once. This chain uses TRBV27 with TRBJ1-1; a weak D match, TRBD1 (5 bases). Germline CDR1 is MNHEY and CDR2 is SMNVEV (reference sequence). V was pared by 4 bases and J by 5 bases, with 8 bases between. This CDR3 region has 12 residues. CDR3 coding DNA: TGTGCCAGCAGTTCTGCAGGGACTGAAGCTTTCTTT. It codes for CASSSAGTEAFF.